These T cell receptor beta chains were read from a single sample in a study of identical twins. TCRdb re-analysed the 5' RACE reads in MiXCR, keeping a single row per CDR3 protein. Of roughly 250,000 distinct CDR3 sequences in the sample, about 14% were seen once. Sequencing input: memory (CD45RO+) T cells sorted from blood. The receptors stem from a woman aged 18-29 years in good health. Both conserved end residues are part of each CDR3. D genes are given only for firm matches. Clone sizes are given selectively: once, few, many, or a class where the clone is expanded.

>TRBV29-1|-|TRBD1|TRBJ1-1
CSVDRQGGVNTEAFF
TGCAGCGTTGACCGACAGGGGGGCGTGAACACTGAAGCTTTCTTT
>TRBV29-1|few|-|TRBJ2-7
CSVTPGSNEQYF
TGCAGCGTTACCCCAGGGAGCAACGAGCAGTACTTC
>TRBV29-1|few|TRBD1|TRBJ2-7
CSVEKQGPGEQYF
TGCAGCGTTGAAAAACAGGGGCCGGGCGAGCAGTACTTC
>TRBV3-1|-|-|TRBJ1-1
CASSQESRGFNEAFF
TGTGCCAGCAGCCAAGAAAGCAGGGGCTTTAATGAAGCTTTCTTT
>TRBV7-6|few|-|TRBJ1-1
CASSRVGSEAFF
TGTGCCAGCAGCCGAGTGGGAAGTGAAGCTTTCTTT
>TRBV5-1|many|TRBD1|TRBJ1-4
CASSRTGGNLREKLFF
TGCGCCAGCAGCCGGACAGGGGGGAACCTTCGTGAAAAACTGTTTTTT
>TRBV5-4|-|-|TRBJ2-6
CASSLDRPSGANVLTF
TGTGCCAGCAGCTTGGACAGGCCCTCTGGGGCCAACGTCCTGACTTTC
>TRBV12-3/TRBV12-4|many|-|TRBJ1-2
CASSSQGYGYTF
TGTGCCAGCAGTTCTCAGGGTTATGGCTACACCTTC
>TRBV4-1|-|-|TRBJ1-2
CASSQRGGGYTF
TGCGCCAGCAGCCAACGTGGGGGTGGCTACACCTTC
>TRBV18|many|-|TRBJ2-2
CASSPLQTANTGELFF
TGTGCCAGCTCCCCTTTACAGACAGCGAACACCGGGGAGCTGTTTTTT
>TRBV20-1|few|-|TRBJ2-7
CSARDLQLYEQYF
TGCAGTGCTAGAGATTTACAGCTCTACGAGCAGTACTTC
>TRBV20-1|-|-|TRBJ1-1
CSARGGLAREAFF
TGCAGTGCTAGAGGGGGGTTAGCGCGTGAAGCTTTCTTT